These 17 T cell receptor beta chains were sequenced from one sample in a study of T cells after yellow fever vaccination. TCRdb re-derived calls from the 5' RACE reads in MiXCR, one entry per CDR3 protein. The data hold around 340,000 distinct CDR3 sequences, with roughly an eighth observed a single time. The source material was CD4+ T cells sorted from PBMCs, sampled 15 days after the yellow fever booster vaccination. The origin of the receptors is a man between 18 and 29 years old who received the YFV17D yellow fever vaccine.

Ten or more counts support this clonotype. The chain recombines TRBV18 with TRBJ2-1, with TRBD2 matching 9 bases. The V and J ends lost 0 bases and 4 bases, in that order; junction bases with no gene match: 1. CDR1 and CDR2 (germline): KGHSH, LQKENI. The CDR3 is 15 amino acids. The CDR3 DNA sequence: TGTGCCAGCTCACCACCCAGCGGGGGGTACAATGAGCAGTTCTTC. Amino acids: CASSPPSGGYNEQFF.

This clonotype was counted a few times. The V and J genes are TRBV5-5 and TRBJ1-4; 9 nucleotides agree with TRBD1. Germline V gene data show CDR1 as SGHKS and CDR2 as YYEKEE (reference sequence). The junction had 12 bases not matched to a gene; V was cut back by 0 bases and J by 0 bases. The CDR3 is 20 residues long. CDR3 nucleotide sequence: TGTGCCAGCAGCTTGGTCCTGAGCGCGCGGACAGGGGCAACTAATGAAAAACTGTTTTTT. Translating gives CASSLVLSARTGATNEKLFF.

In this sample, this clonotype turned up a few times. The chain has TRBV6-5 and TRBJ2-3; no clear D. CDR3 length equals 15 residues. Germline CDR1 is MNHEY and CDR2 is SVGAGI. Trimming pared 0 bases from V and 2 bases from J, leaving 9 bases between. CDR3 residues: CASSYSITATDTQYF. As DNA, the CDR3 is TGTGCCAGCAGTTACTCGATTACGGCCACAGATACGCAGTATTTT.

This clonotype was found many times. CDR3 sequence (DNA): TGTGCCAGCAGTTACTCACTTAACTATGGCTACACCTTC. As protein: CASSYSLNYGYTF. The chain couples TRBV6-6 to TRBJ1-2; no clear D gene. The CDR3 is 13 amino acids. Germline V lookup: CDR1 MNHNY, CDR2 SVGAGI (reference sequence). V lost 0 bases and J 1 base, leaving 3 bases between the germline ends.

V and J are TRBV11-3 and TRBJ2-3; 8 bases align to TRBD2. CDR1 is SGHNT and CDR2 is YENEEA in the germline V gene. V lost 4 bases and J lost 0; bases outside the gene matches: 6. The CDR3 extends over 16 amino acids. In nucleotides, the CDR3 is TGTGCCAGCAGCTCGGGGGGGTTCGCTAGCACAGATACGCAGTATTTT. Translated: CASSSGGFASTDTQYF.

This clonotype was recorded a few times. This chain uses TRBV9 with TRBJ1-1; D gene unclear. Per germline, CDR1 SGDLS and CDR2 YYNGEE. This CDR3 has 15 amino acids. Trimming pared 2 bases from V and 0 bases from J, leaving 11 bases between. CDR3 sequence reads: CASSVDGGMNTEAFF. The CDR3 region has the DNA TGTGCCAGCAGCGTCGACGGAGGAATGAACACTGAAGCTTTCTTT.

This clonotype was found many times. The genes are TRBV2 and TRBJ2-7; 9 nucleotides agree with TRBD1. CDR3 length: 13 amino acids. V lost 4 bases, J lost 7 bases, and 5 bases stayed unmatched. Per the germline V gene, CDR1 is SNHLY and CDR2 is FYNNEI. CDR3 sequence reads: CASSAQGTGEQYV. CDR3 DNA: TGTGCCAGCAGTGCTCAAGGGACAGGGGAGCAGTACGTC.

This clonotype was recorded many times. V usage is TRBV6-6 and J usage is TRBJ2-5, with 7 bases that match TRBD2. With V trimmed by 5 bases and J by 7 bases, 10 bases remained unmatched. Germline V lookup: CDR1 MNHNY, CDR2 SVGAGI (reference sequence). The CDR3 length is 14 residues. CDR3 in DNA: TGTGCCAGCAGTGACCAGACTGGGGGGGGGACCCAGTACTTC. Its translation is CASSDQTGGGTQYF.

The rearrangement links TRBV7-9 to TRBJ1-1, with D perhaps TRBD1 (6 bases). Germline values: CDR1 SEHNR, CDR2 FQNEAQ (reference sequence). The CDR3 runs to 16 residues. The V and J ends lost 1 base and 2 bases respectively, with 14 bases between them. This CDR3 reads CASSLDSGAVNTEAFF. The CDR3 DNA reads as TGTGCCAGCAGCTTAGATTCGGGGGCGGTTAACACTGAAGCTTTCTTT.

This chain links TRBV5-1 with TRBJ2-5; no definite D call. V lost 0 bases, J lost 1 base, and 7 bases lay in between. The CDR3 length is 14 residues. From germline, CDR1 is SGHRS and CDR2 YFSETQ. The CDR3 here is CASSLGSTQETQYF. In DNA, the CDR3 is TGCGCCAGCAGCTTGGGGTCGACCCAAGAGACCCAGTACTTC.

This clonotype has only a few counts. The genes are TRBV10-3 and TRBJ2-7; possibly TRBD2 for D (6 bases). Trimming cost V 10 bases and J 7 bases, with 23 bases left between them. This CDR3 has 14 residues. The germline V gene has CDR1 ENHRY and CDR2 SYGVKD. In DNA, the CDR3 is TGTGCCACCACCGGGGGAGGAGGACGCGGGGAGCAGTACGTC. It is translated as CATTGGGGRGEQYV.

V gene TRBV20-1 combines with J gene TRBJ2-7, with a weak D call TRBD2 (5 bases). This CDR3 is built from 13 residues. V gave up 3 bases and J gave up 2 bases, with 11 bases separating them. Per germline, CDR1 DFQATT and CDR2 SNEGSKA (reference sequence). The CDR3 region has the DNA TGCAGTGCTAGGGGGTCCGGGACCTACGAGCAGTACTTC. It encodes CSARGSGTYEQYF.

The CDR3 reads CASSPAGSYEQYV. The CDR3 DNA reads as TGTGCCAGCAGCCCAGCGGGCTCCTACGAGCAGTACGTC. The chain links TRBV6-2 or TRBV6-3 to TRBJ2-7; possible D gene TRBD2, 6 bases. The CDR3 length is 13 residues. CDR1 is MNHEY and CDR2 is SVGEGT in the germline V gene. Trimming pared 6 bases from V and 0 bases from J, leaving 9 bases between.

This clonotype was picked up a small number of times. The chain links TRBV9 to TRBJ2-7, with 12 bases that match TRBD1. This CDR3 comprises 14 residues. V lost 4 bases and J lost 6; bases outside the gene matches: 5. Germline V gene lookup returns CDR1 SGDLS and CDR2 YYNGEE. CDR3: CASSTGQGAFEQYF. CDR3 in DNA: TGTGCCAGCAGCACGGGACAGGGGGCGTTCGAGCAGTACTTC. The variable domain in full, with the rest retrieved from reference TRBV9 and TRBJ2-7, is DSGVTQTPKHLITATGQRVTLRCSPRSGDLSVYWYQQSLDQGLQFLIQYYNGEERAKGNILERFSAQQFPDLHSELNLSSLELGDSALYFCASSTGQGAFEQYFGPGTRLTVT.

This clonotype turned up a few times. This chain connects TRBV10-3 to TRBJ1-1; possible D gene TRBD1, 5 bases. V lost 0 bases and J lost 10, with 15 bases in between. The CDR3 consists of 14 residues. Germline CDR1 is ENHRY and CDR2 is SYGVKD. CDR3 residues: CAISESRGVWGAFF. The DNA for the CDR3 is TGTGCCATCAGTGAGTCCCGGGGGGTTTGGGGAGCTTTCTTT.

This clonotype came up a few times. The chain is built from TRBV5-1 and TRBJ1-2; 12 nucleotides agree with TRBD1. CDR1 SGHRS and CDR2 YFSETQ come from the germline V gene. V lost 4 bases, J lost 10 bases, and 8 bases stayed unmatched. This CDR3 has 14 amino acids. CDR3 sequence reads: CASSPGTGGDSYTF. The CDR3 DNA reads as TGCGCCAGCAGCCCCGGGACAGGGGGCGACTCCTACACCTTC.

This clonotype was seen once. The chain couples TRBV11-1 to TRBJ2-1; a possible D gene is TRBD2 (5 bases). Trimming took off 3 bases at V and 3 bases at J, with 9 bases between the two ends. The germline V gene encodes CDR1 SGHAT and CDR2 FQDESV (reference sequence). This CDR3 comprises 14 residues. The CDR3 nucleotides are TGTGCCAGCAGCTTCGAGGGCAGCTACAATGAGCAGTTCTTC. Amino acid sequence: CASSFEGSYNEQFF.